The present T cell receptor beta chain was sequenced within a study of T cells in Graves' hyperthyroidism and ophthalmopathy. The study, taken as a whole, reports: Researchers report that a 13 V-J model separated ophthalmopathy from stable hyperthyroidism.

It was RNA transcripts that yielded the amplified TCR beta CDR3 regions. RT-PCR in the first round (using the HTBI primer set) targeted the TCR CDR3. MiXCR, run by TCRdb on the multiplex PCR reads, gives a single entry per CDR3 protein. This sample yields 280,000 or so distinct CDR3 sequences, of which 20% to 30% are seen a single time; about 30% belongs to the top ten. Concerning this clonotype itself: Its target is not known.

The CDR3 loop spans 16 amino acids. V was clipped by 3 bases and J by 1 base; unmatched bases: 7. Germline V lookup: CDR1 DFQATT, CDR2 SNEGSKA (reference sequence). This sequence originates from a man aged 35-49 years with Graves' hyperthyroidism that later progressed to Graves' ophthalmopathy. The sample consisted of blood. V is TRBV20-1 and J is TRBJ2-2, with 8 bases fitting TRBD1. Here the CDR3 DNA reads TGCAGTGCTAGGCAGGGGGCGAGTTGGAACACCGGGGAGCTGTTTTTT. Translation gives CSARQGASWNTGELFF.